This TCR beta chain was retrieved from a study of T cell repertoires in cytomegalovirus infection. From germline, CDR1 is DFQATT and CDR2 SNEGSKA (reference sequence). Trimming took 0 bases from V and 6 from J; bases not matched to a gene: 8. The CDR3 contains 15 residues. Remarks on this clonotype: Its cognate antigen is unknown.

TCRdb reprocessed the reads with MiXCR, giving one entry per CDR3 protein. The sample carries hundreds of thousands of distinct CDR3 sequences, approximately 33% recorded once. The rearrangement links TRBV20-1 to TRBJ1-2; 9 bases match TRBD1. This sequence was found in a human donor in good health (CMV status not recorded). Some clones in this sample may be carry-over from other donors' samples. Here the sequenced sample was cultured CD8+ T cells from PBMCs, taken from culture after CMV antigen stimulation. The CDR3 DNA is TGCAGTGCTAGAGATTACAGGGGGCCCCTTGATGGCTACACCTTC. This translates into CSARDYRGPLDGYTF.